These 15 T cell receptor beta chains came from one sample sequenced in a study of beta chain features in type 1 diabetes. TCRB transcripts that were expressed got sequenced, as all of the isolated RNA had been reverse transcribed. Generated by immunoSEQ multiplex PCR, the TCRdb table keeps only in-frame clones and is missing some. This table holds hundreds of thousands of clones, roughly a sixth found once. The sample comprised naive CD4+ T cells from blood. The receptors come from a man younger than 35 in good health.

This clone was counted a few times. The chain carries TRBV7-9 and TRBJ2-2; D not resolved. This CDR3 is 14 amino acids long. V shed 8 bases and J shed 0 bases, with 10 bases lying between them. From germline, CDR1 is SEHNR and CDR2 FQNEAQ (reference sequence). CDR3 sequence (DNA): TGTGCCAGCGGGTCCATGGCGAACACCGGGGAGCTGTTTTTT. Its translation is CASGSMANTGELFF. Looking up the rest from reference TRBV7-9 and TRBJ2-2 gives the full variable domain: DTGVSQNPRHKITKRGQNVTFRCDPISEHNRLYWYRQTLGQGPEFLTYFQNEAQLEKSRLLSDRFSAERPKGSFSTLEIQRTEQGDSAMYLCASGSMANTGELFFGEGSRLTVL.

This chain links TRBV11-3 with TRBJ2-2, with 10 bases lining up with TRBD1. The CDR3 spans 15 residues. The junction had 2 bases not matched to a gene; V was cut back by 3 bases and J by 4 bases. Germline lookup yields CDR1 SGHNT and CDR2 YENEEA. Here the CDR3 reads CASSLDRGATGELFF. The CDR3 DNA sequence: TGTGCCAGCAGCTTGGACAGGGGGGCCACCGGGGAGCTGTTTTTT.

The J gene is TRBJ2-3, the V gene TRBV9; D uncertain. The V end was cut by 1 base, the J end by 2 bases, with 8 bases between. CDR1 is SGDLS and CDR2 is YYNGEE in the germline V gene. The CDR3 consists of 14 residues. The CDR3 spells CASSVSGFTDTQYF. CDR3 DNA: TGTGCCAGCAGCGTATCGGGTTTCACAGATACGCAGTATTTT.

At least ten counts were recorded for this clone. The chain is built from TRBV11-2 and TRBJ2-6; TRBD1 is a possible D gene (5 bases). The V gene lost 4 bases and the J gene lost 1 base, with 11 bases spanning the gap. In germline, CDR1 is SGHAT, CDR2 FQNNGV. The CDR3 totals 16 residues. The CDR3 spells CASSSETASGANVLTF. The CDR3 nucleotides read TGTGCCAGCAGCTCAGAGACAGCATCTGGGGCCAACGTCCTGACTTTC.

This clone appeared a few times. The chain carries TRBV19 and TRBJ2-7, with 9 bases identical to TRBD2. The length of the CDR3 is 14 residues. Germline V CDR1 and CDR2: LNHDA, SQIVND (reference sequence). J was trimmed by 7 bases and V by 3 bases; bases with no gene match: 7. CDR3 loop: CASSMVAGVDEQYF. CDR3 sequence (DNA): TGTGCCAGTAGTATGGTAGCGGGAGTCGATGAGCAGTACTTC.

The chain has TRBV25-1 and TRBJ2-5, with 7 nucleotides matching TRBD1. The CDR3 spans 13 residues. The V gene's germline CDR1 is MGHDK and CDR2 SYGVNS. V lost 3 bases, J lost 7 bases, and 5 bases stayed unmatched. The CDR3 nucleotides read TGTGCCAGCAGTGAGGGGACAGTCCCGACCCAGTACTTC. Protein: CASSEGTVPTQYF.

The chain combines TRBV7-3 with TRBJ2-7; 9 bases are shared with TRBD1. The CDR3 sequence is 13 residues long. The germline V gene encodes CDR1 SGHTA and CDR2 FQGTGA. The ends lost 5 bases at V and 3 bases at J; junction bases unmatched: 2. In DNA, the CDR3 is TGTGCCAGCAGCCCGGACAGGGGCTACGAGCAGTACTTC. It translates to CASSPDRGYEQYF.

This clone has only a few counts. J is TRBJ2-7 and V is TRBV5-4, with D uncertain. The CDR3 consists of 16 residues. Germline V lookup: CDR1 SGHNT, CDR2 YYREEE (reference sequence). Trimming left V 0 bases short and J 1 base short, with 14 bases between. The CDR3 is CASSLAGPVPSYEQYF. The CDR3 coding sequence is TGTGCCAGCAGCTTGGCCGGCCCCGTCCCTTCCTACGAGCAGTACTTC. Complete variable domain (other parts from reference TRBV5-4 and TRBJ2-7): ETGVTQSPTHLIKTRGQQVTLRCSSQSGHNTVSWYQQALGQGPQFIFQYYREEENGRGNFPPRFSGLQFPNYSSELNVNALELDDSALYLCASSLAGPVPSYEQYFGPGTRLTVT.

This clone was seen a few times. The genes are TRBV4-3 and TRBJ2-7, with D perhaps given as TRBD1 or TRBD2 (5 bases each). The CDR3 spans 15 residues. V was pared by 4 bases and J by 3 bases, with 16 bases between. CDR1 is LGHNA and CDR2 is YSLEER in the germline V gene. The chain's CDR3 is CASSLHPGRNYEQYF. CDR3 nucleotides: TGCGCCAGCAGCCTTCATCCGGGACGGAACTACGAGCAGTACTTC.

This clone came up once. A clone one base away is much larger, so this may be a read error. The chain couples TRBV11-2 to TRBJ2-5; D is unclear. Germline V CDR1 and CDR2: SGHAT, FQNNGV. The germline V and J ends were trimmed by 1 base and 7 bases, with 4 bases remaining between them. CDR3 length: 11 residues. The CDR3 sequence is CASSLGGTQYF. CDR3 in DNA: TGTGCCAGCAGCTTAGGAGGGACCCAGTACTTC.

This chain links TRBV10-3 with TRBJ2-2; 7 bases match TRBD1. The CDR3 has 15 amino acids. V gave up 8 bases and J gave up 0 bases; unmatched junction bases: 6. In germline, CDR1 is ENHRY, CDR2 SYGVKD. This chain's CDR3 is CAILAQGANTGELFF. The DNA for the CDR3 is TGTGCCATCCTAGCCCAGGGGGCGAACACCGGGGAGCTGTTTTTT.

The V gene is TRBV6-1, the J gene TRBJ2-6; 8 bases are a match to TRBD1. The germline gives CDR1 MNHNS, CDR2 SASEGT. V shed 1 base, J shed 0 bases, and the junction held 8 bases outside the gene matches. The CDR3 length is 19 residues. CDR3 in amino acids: CASSEGRGTGFSGANVLTF. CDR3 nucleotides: TGTGCCAGCAGTGAAGGTCGAGGGACAGGCTTCTCTGGGGCCAACGTCCTGACTTTC.

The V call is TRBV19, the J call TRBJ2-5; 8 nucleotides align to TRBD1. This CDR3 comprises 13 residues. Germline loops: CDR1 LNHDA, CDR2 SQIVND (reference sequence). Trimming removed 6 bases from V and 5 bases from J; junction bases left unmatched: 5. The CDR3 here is CASRMTGVETQYF. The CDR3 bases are TGTGCCAGTAGAATGACAGGGGTCGAGACCCAGTACTTC. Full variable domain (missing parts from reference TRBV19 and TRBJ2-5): DGGITQSPKYLFRKEGQNVTLSCEQNLNHDAMYWYRQDPGQGLRLIYYSQIVNDFQKGDIAEGYSVSREKKESFPLTVTSAQKNPTAFYLCASRMTGVETQYFGPGTRLLVL.

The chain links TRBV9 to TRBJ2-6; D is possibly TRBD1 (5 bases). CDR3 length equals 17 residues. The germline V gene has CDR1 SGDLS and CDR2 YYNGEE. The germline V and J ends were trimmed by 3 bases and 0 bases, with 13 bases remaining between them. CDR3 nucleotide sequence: TGTGCCAGCAGCGGACAGAGGAGCCTCTCTGGGGCCAACGTCCTGACTTTC. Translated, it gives CASSGQRSLSGANVLTF.

The CDR3 sequence: CASSTTGGSFYNEQFF. The CDR3 nucleotides read TGTGCCAGCAGCACTACAGGGGGCTCCTTCTACAATGAGCAGTTCTTC. V usage is TRBV11-1 and J usage is TRBJ2-1, with TRBD1 matching 9 bases. V trimming: 5 bases; J trimming: 3 bases; junction bases outside the gene matches: 8. Per germline, CDR1 SGHAT and CDR2 FQDESV (reference sequence). This CDR3 region has 16 residues. Supplemented by reference TRBV11-1 and TRBJ2-1, the full variable domain reads EAEVAQSPRYKITEKSQAVAFWCDPISGHATLYWYRQILGQGPELLVQFQDESVVDDSQLPKDRFSAERLKGVDSTLKIQPAELGDSAMYLCASSTTGGSFYNEQFFGPGTRLTVL.